The clone carrying this TCR beta chain was recorded only once. These data belong to a study of control samples from healthy donors and cancer patients. The CDR3 has 15 residues. The trim removed 6 bases at V and 10 bases at J, leaving 7 bases unmatched. Germline CDR1 ENHRY, CDR2 SYGVKD. The method was immunoSEQ multiplex PCR; TCRdb's version includes in-frame clones alone and lacks a portion of them. The table records nearly 200,000 clones, about 90% of them present only once. V usage is TRBV10-3 and J usage is TRBJ1-6; 12 bases line up with TRBD1. The sequenced sample consisted of blood. This receptor was taken from a man aged 30 to 39 in good health. The CDR3 DNA reads TGTGCCATCAGGGGACAGGGGGCGCGAGAATCACCCCTCCACTTT. Protein: CAIRGQGARESPLHF.